Each of the 14 T cell receptor beta chains below was sequenced from the same sample in a study of regulatory T cells in long-lasting Graves disease. Assembly of TCR beta libraries relied on iRepertoire HTBI primers together with Arm-PCR of CDR3 regions. One entry per CDR3 protein, called by TCRdb with MiXCR from the multiplex PCR reads. In the table there are a few hundred thousand distinct CDR3 sequences, 10% to 15% of which are singletons. This sample's time point: newly diagnosed GD, antithyroid drugs for less than 3 months. PBMCs were the source of the RNA used for TCR sequencing. This same sample was also part of a study on T cells in Graves' hyperthyroidism and ophthalmopathy.

The sample in question was peripheral blood mononuclear cells (PBMCs), obtained at new diagnosis, from a patient treated with antithyroid drugs. These receptors were taken from a woman under 30 with Graves disease.

The chain joins TRBV28 to TRBJ1-6, with TRBD1 matching over 10 bases. Germline CDR1 MDHEN, CDR2 SYDVKM. The CDR3 runs 15 residues. After removal of 4 bases from V and 10 bases from J, the junction contained 7 bases not matched to a gene. This CDR3 reads CASSSRDRGRSPLHF. The CDR3 DNA reads as TGTGCCAGCAGTTCCCGGGACAGGGGAAGATCACCCCTCCACTTT.

This clonotype has a count of ten or more. The rearrangement links TRBV6-1 to TRBJ2-3; 9 nucleotides agree with TRBD2. Losses at the gene ends were 8 bases for V and 3 bases for J; bases not matched to a gene: 6. This CDR3 region has 14 residues. Germline loops: CDR1 MNHNS, CDR2 SASEGT. CDR3 amino acids: CASGAGGSTDTQYF. The CDR3 region has the DNA TGTGCCAGCGGCGCGGGGGGGAGTACAGATACGCAGTATTTT.

This clonotype has a count of ten or more. The chain links TRBV20-1 to TRBJ2-1; TRBD2 aligns across 8 bases. V shed 0 bases, J shed 8 bases, and the junction held 12 bases outside the gene matches. Germline V gives CDR1 DFQATT, CDR2 SNEGSKA (reference sequence). The CDR3 covers 16 residues. The CDR3 coding sequence is TGCAGTGCTAGAGACACGCCCTCGACTAGCGTCGATGAGCAGTTCTTC. Translating gives CSARDTPSTSVDEQFF.

Ten or more counts support this clonotype. The chain is built from TRBV4-1 and TRBJ1-5, with 7 bases identical to TRBD1. This CDR3 is 16 amino acids long. In germline, CDR1 is MGHRA, CDR2 YSYEKL. The V segment lost 3 bases and the J segment 2 bases; nucleotides outside the gene matches: 7. For the CDR3, the DNA is TGCGCCAGCAGCCATACAGGGGATTTCGGCAATCAGCCCCAGCATTTT. Translated, it gives CASSHTGDFGNQPQHF.

This clonotype occurred many times. The rearrangement uses TRBV28 and TRBJ2-1; D is ambiguous. The germline V and J ends were trimmed by 1 base and 2 bases, with 18 bases remaining between them. The CDR3 loop spans 18 amino acids. The germline V gene encodes CDR1 MDHEN and CDR2 SYDVKM. The CDR3 coding sequence is TGTGCCAGCAGTTTATTTTTCCCCCCCCCCTTTCCCTACAATGAGCAGTTCTTC. It is translated as CASSLFFPPPFPYNEQFF.

This clonotype came up many times. The V gene is TRBV7-3, the J gene TRBJ2-2; 10 nucleotides agree with TRBD2. CDR3 length equals 16 residues. Unmatched junction bases numbered 4, after V lost 5 bases and J lost 1 base. Germline V gene data show CDR1 as SGHTA and CDR2 as FQGTGA. DNA of the CDR3: TGTGCCAGCAGCCCCTTAGCGGGAGGGAACACCGGGGAGCTGTTTTTT. This sequence encodes CASSPLAGGNTGELFF.

Many counts were recorded for this clonotype. The DNA for the CDR3 is TGTGCCAGCAGTGAATCGTCCGGCGCAACTAATGAAAAACTGTTTTTT. It is translated as CASSESSGATNEKLFF. The chain carries TRBV6-1 and TRBJ1-4, with D unclear. Germline loops: CDR1 MNHNS, CDR2 SASEGT. V was cut by 2 bases and J by 0 bases, with 10 bases left in between. The CDR3 extends over 16 amino acids.

In its sample, this clonotype was seen many times. V is TRBV10-3 and J is TRBJ2-1; no firm D call. Germline V CDR1 and CDR2: ENHRY, SYGVKD. The V end lost 3 bases, the J end lost 8 bases, and 17 bases lay between the germline ends. This CDR3 comprises 15 residues. In DNA form, the CDR3 reads TGTGCCATCAGTGACAGGTCAACACAATCTGATGAGCAGTTCTTC. Protein sequence: CAISDRSTQSDEQFF.

This clonotype has ten or more counts. V gene TRBV12-3 or TRBV12-4 combines with J gene TRBJ2-3; tentatively, D is TRBD1 (6 bases). V lost 5 bases and J lost 3, with 18 bases in between. The CDR3 length is 16 residues. In DNA, the CDR3 is TGTGCCAGCAGTGTGCACAGGGATATTAGTACAGATACGCAGTATTTT. This codes for CASSVHRDISTDTQYF.

The chain uses TRBV27 and TRBJ2-2; D unclear. V was trimmed by 7 bases and J by 0 bases, leaving 18 bases between them. Germline assignment: CDR1 MNHEY and CDR2 SMNVEV (reference sequence). This CDR3 is built from 17 residues. The CDR3 here is CASTARAYSSNTGELFF. Here the CDR3 DNA reads TGTGCCAGCACCGCCCGGGCTTACTCTTCGAACACCGGGGAGCTGTTTTTT.

The chain combines TRBV24-1 with TRBJ2-7, with 13 bases aligning to TRBD2. The CDR3 is 16 amino acids. J gave up 2 bases and V 5 bases, and 5 bases lay outside the gene matches. Germline assignment: CDR1 KGHDR and CDR2 SFDVKD. The CDR3 DNA is TGTGCCACCAGTGCTCCCGGGACTAGCGGGACCTACGAGCAGTACTTC. It encodes CATSAPGTSGTYEQYF.

This clonotype was seen at least ten times. The chain is built from TRBV20-1 and TRBJ2-7; D remains unclear. The CDR3 contains 16 residues. Per the germline V gene, CDR1 is DFQATT and CDR2 is SNEGSKA (reference sequence). The V end was cut by 0 bases, the J end by 1 base, with 16 bases between. CDR3 protein: CSARDLGAEDSYEQYV. DNA of the CDR3: TGCAGTGCTAGAGATTTAGGCGCTGAGGATTCCTACGAGCAGTACGTC.

This clonotype was counted at least ten times. One junction end does not reproduce the germline sequence, and a read error may be involved. V and J are TRBV6-9 and TRBJ1-1, with D tentatively TRBD1 (6 bases). Per germline, CDR1 MNHGY and CDR2 SVAAGI. The CDR3 covers 15 residues. The CDR3, as DNA: TGTGCCAGCAGTTACCAACAGGGTTGGAACGCTGAAGCTTTCTTT. Its translation: CASSYQQGWNAEAFF.

This clonotype appeared many times. The V call is TRBV5-8, the J call TRBJ2-7; perhaps D is TRBD1 or TRBD2 (5 bases each). V gave up 3 bases and J gave up 2 bases, with 15 bases separating them. The CDR3 extends over 15 amino acids. Germline V gene sequence: CDR1 SGHTS, CDR2 YDEGEE. In DNA form, the CDR3 reads TGTGCCAGCAGCTGGGGCCGACTACCACCCTACGAGCAGTACTTC. Translation: CASSWGRLPPYEQYF.